This T cell receptor (beta chain) was recorded in a study of cytomegalovirus exposure and HLA in healthy donors. CDR1 SGHRS and CDR2 YFSETQ come from the germline V gene. The CDR3 extends over 13 amino acids. V shed 0 bases and J shed 1 base, with 5 bases lying between them. Note on this clone: The antigen remains unidentified. Other DNA sequences in this sample translate to the same CDR3.

The study, taken as a whole, reports: The study listed under 200 cytomegalovirus-associated TCR beta chains. Links to common viral pathogens appeared, in a later analysis, for several of the most significant clusters. Most likely, a cluster of highly shared sequence variants arose as a sequencing artifact. Presence/absence analyses took donor sequencing depth as roughly uniform.

Primers included in the PCR were 60 Vbeta and 13 Jbeta primers. Generated by immunoSEQ multiplex PCR, the TCRdb table keeps only in-frame clones and is missing some. The sample includes roughly 190,000 clones, more than 65% seen only once; the top ten take 1.8%. The chain recombines TRBV5-1 with TRBJ2-7; D unclear. This clonotype was sampled from a woman between 25 and 40 years old in good health and CMV-seronegative. The sample taken for sequencing was PBMCs. DNA for the CDR3: TGCGCCAGCAGCTTGGCGAGGTCCTACGAGCAGTACTTC. It specifies CASSLARSYEQYF.